Listed below are T cell receptor beta chains from one sample, sequenced in a study of cytomegalovirus exposure and HLA in healthy donors. Sequenced by immunoSEQ multiplex PCR; TCRdb stores in-frame clones only, minus some. This repertoire includes about 62,000 clones. The sample was PBMCs. The receptor source for this set is a man aged 30 to 39 in good health and CMV-seropositive. The CDR3 runs from the conserved cysteine through the conserved F or W. Each record gives: J gene, V gene, CDR3 protein.

j_call: TRBJ1-4; v_call: TRBV9; cdr3_aa: CASSVSGRNEKLFF
j_call: TRBJ2-7; v_call: TRBV5-1; cdr3_aa: CASSVLTSGASAYEQYF
j_call: TRBJ1-2; v_call: TRBV6-1; cdr3_aa: CASSEALGDGYTF
j_call: TRBJ2-1; v_call: TRBV10-3; cdr3_aa: CAISLYNEQFF
j_call: TRBJ2-5; v_call: TRBV7-2; cdr3_aa: CASSYLAGQETQYF
j_call: TRBJ2-7; v_call: TRBV27; cdr3_aa: CASRSGEFPYEQYF
j_call: TRBJ2-2; v_call: TRBV19; cdr3_aa: CASSPGLAKPNTGELFF
j_call: TRBJ2-7; v_call: TRBV9; cdr3_aa: CASSATGGPTYEQYF
j_call: TRBJ1-5; v_call: TRBV20-1; cdr3_aa: CSASLVRAQHF
j_call: TRBJ2-3; v_call: TRBV27; cdr3_aa: CASSLLSAGSSTDTQYF
j_call: TRBJ2-3; v_call: TRBV4-2; cdr3_aa: CASSQESPVDTQYF
j_call: TRBJ2-7; v_call: TRBV4-2; cdr3_aa: CASSQVDKAFYEQYF
j_call: TRBJ2-7; v_call: TRBV6-8; cdr3_aa: CASKDREEYSGQQYF
j_call: TRBJ2-7; v_call: TRBV7-9; cdr3_aa: CASSLAGSYEQYF
j_call: TRBJ2-1; v_call: TRBV6-1; cdr3_aa: CASSEAYRDSYNEQFF
j_call: TRBJ2-1; v_call: TRBV29-1; cdr3_aa: CSVELGTSGRIADNEQFF
j_call: TRBJ2-7; v_call: TRBV4-1; cdr3_aa: CASSQGGLSSYEQYF
j_call: TRBJ2-3; v_call: TRBV4-1; cdr3_aa: CASSLSLAGGRGDTQYF
j_call: TRBJ2-1; v_call: TRBV6-4; cdr3_aa: CASSFDGDNEQFF
j_call: TRBJ1-2; v_call: TRBV6-5; cdr3_aa: CASSAEGGGYGYTF
j_call: TRBJ2-1; v_call: TRBV6-1; cdr3_aa: CASSGETSGRAGFYEQFF
j_call: TRBJ2-2; v_call: TRBV9; cdr3_aa: CASSPRDYPNTGELFF
j_call: TRBJ1-1; v_call: TRBV4-2; cdr3_aa: CASSLARDREAEAFF